The sequence of this T cell receptor beta chain was determined in a study of blood T cell repertoires in COVID-19. Study summary: Donors in the United States, Italy and Spain gave samples during acute or convalescent COVID-19. PBMCs, B-cell-depleted T cells, or T cells provided the cDNA or gDNA that made up the material.

Method: immunoSEQ multiplex PCR; TCRdb's copy keeps in-frame clones and lacks some. The sample carries about 120,000 clones, 65% to 90% recorded once. The CDR3 length is 15 residues. Germline CDR1 is SGHNT and CDR2 is YYREEE (reference sequence). Trimming took 0 bases from V and 7 from J; bases not matched to a gene: 8. The V gene is TRBV5-4, the J gene TRBJ2-7; 9 nucleotides agree with TRBD2. The TCR comes from a human donor in a cohort sampled during active COVID-19. The sample taken for sequencing was peripheral blood. CDR3 in DNA: TGTGCCAGCAGCTTGGGAGCGGGGGGCCCCTGGGAGCAGTACTTC. This encodes CASSLGAGGPWEQYF.